The rows below give T cell receptor beta chains drawn from one sample of a study of blood T cell repertoires in COVID-19. TCRdb keeps only in-frame clones here, not all; method: immunoSEQ multiplex PCR. This table has about 49,000 clones, 84% appearing once. Input material: peripheral blood. The receptors here all came from a man between 45 and 60 years old with acute or convalescent COVID-19. Each CDR3 is given with its conserved first and last residue. The order of the fields is V gene, J gene, D gene, clone size, CDR3 protein, CDR3 DNA. The D gene is left open where the match is weak. Size tells how often a clone was seen (once, few, many) or the class of an expanded clone, and some rows leave it out.

V gene: TRBV6-5
J gene: TRBJ2-7
D gene: TRBD2
clone size: NA
CDR3 protein: CASRVGGVLSYEQYF
CDR3 DNA: TGTGCCAGCAGGGTCGGGGGGGTTCTGTCCTACGAGCAGTACTTC

V gene: TRBV6-5
J gene: TRBJ2-7
D gene: TRBD1
clone size: NA
CDR3 protein: CASSYRQGATYEQYF
CDR3 DNA: TGTGCCAGCAGTTACCGACAGGGGGCGACCTACGAGCAGTACTTC

V gene: TRBV11-2
J gene: TRBJ1-6
D gene: NA
clone size: NA
CDR3 protein: CASSPGTYNSPLHF
CDR3 DNA: TGTGCCAGCAGCCCGGGTACCTATAATTCACCCCTCCACTTT

V gene: TRBV27
J gene: TRBJ1-1
D gene: NA
clone size: NA
CDR3 protein: CASKETGNTEAFF
CDR3 DNA: TGTGCCAGCAAAGAAACAGGTAACACTGAAGCTTTCTTT

V gene: TRBV27
J gene: TRBJ2-6
D gene: NA
clone size: NA
CDR3 protein: CASSHRVPGANVLTF
CDR3 DNA: TGTGCCAGCAGTCACAGGGTTCCTGGGGCCAACGTCCTGACTTTC

V gene: TRBV9
J gene: TRBJ1-5
D gene: NA
clone size: once
CDR3 protein: CASSVGGRNQPQHF
CDR3 DNA: TGTGCCAGCAGCGTAGGGGGGAGGAATCAGCCCCAGCATTTT

V gene: TRBV2
J gene: TRBJ1-5
D gene: TRBD1
clone size: NA
CDR3 protein: CASSLSTGDQPQHF
CDR3 DNA: TGTGCCAGCAGTCTCAGTACAGGGGATCAGCCCCAGCATTTT

V gene: TRBV18
J gene: TRBJ2-7
D gene: TRBD1
clone size: NA
CDR3 protein: CASSPDRGSSYEQYF
CDR3 DNA: TGTGCCAGCTCCCCGGACAGGGGGAGCTCCTACGAGCAGTACTTC

V gene: TRBV5-1
J gene: TRBJ2-7
D gene: NA
clone size: NA
CDR3 protein: CASSFSGNLPNEQYF
CDR3 DNA: TGCGCCAGCAGCTTTTCAGGGAACCTACCCAACGAGCAGTACTTC

V gene: TRBV27
J gene: TRBJ2-1
D gene: TRBD1
clone size: NA
CDR3 protein: CASRAQRTGLHNEQFF
CDR3 DNA: TGTGCCAGCAGGGCTCAACGGACAGGGCTTCACAATGAGCAGTTCTTC

V gene: TRBV10-1
J gene: TRBJ1-5
D gene: NA
clone size: NA
CDR3 protein: CASSAWRPQHF
CDR3 DNA: TGCGCCAGCAGTGCTTGGAGGCCCCAGCATTTT

V gene: TRBV19
J gene: TRBJ1-6
D gene: NA
clone size: NA
CDR3 protein: CASNGVDNSPLHF
CDR3 DNA: TGTGCCAGTAACGGGGTTGATAATTCACCCCTCCACTTT

V gene: TRBV28
J gene: TRBJ1-3
D gene: NA
clone size: NA
CDR3 protein: CASSVQPRTGHTIYF
CDR3 DNA: TGTGCCAGCAGTGTTCAACCTAGGACTGGACACACCATATATTTT

V gene: TRBV7-9
J gene: TRBJ2-1
D gene: NA
clone size: NA
CDR3 protein: CASSLGQGQFNEQFF
CDR3 DNA: TGTGCCAGCAGCTTAGGGCAGGGGCAGTTTAATGAGCAGTTCTTC

V gene: TRBV5-1
J gene: TRBJ2-7
D gene: NA
clone size: NA
CDR3 protein: CASSHSYEQYF
CDR3 DNA: TGCGCCAGCAGCCACTCCTACGAGCAGTACTTC

V gene: TRBV6-5
J gene: TRBJ2-1
D gene: TRBD2
clone size: once
CDR3 protein: CASSSTSGGSYNEQFF
CDR3 DNA: TGTGCCAGCAGTTCAACGAGCGGGGGATCCTACAATGAGCAGTTCTTC

V gene: TRBV11-2
J gene: TRBJ1-5
D gene: NA
clone size: NA
CDR3 protein: CASSLAEGNSNQPQHF
CDR3 DNA: TGTGCCAGCAGCTTAGCGGAGGGCAATAGCAATCAGCCCCAGCATTTT

V gene: TRBV19
J gene: TRBJ2-7
D gene: NA
clone size: NA
CDR3 protein: CASSLLPSQGGEQYF
CDR3 DNA: TGTGCCAGTAGTCTTCTCCCCTCTCAGGGTGGCGAGCAGTACTTC

V gene: TRBV19
J gene: TRBJ1-2
D gene: NA
clone size: NA
CDR3 protein: CASSIRLEANYGYTF
CDR3 DNA: TGTGCCAGTAGTATAAGACTGGAGGCTAACTATGGCTACACCTTC

V gene: TRBV5-4
J gene: TRBJ2-5
D gene: TRBD1
clone size: few
CDR3 protein: CASSFGPGQGAFRETQYF
CDR3 DNA: TGTGCCAGCAGCTTTGGACCGGGACAGGGGGCTTTCCGGGAGACCCAGTACTTC

V gene: TRBV2
J gene: TRBJ2-2
D gene: TRBD2
clone size: NA
CDR3 protein: CASSEPGGLAGVNTGELFF
CDR3 DNA: TGTGCCAGCAGTGAACCTGGGGGACTAGCGGGGGTGAACACCGGGGAGCTGTTTTTT

V gene: TRBV28
J gene: TRBJ2-4
D gene: TRBD2
clone size: NA
CDR3 protein: CASSVRLAGGPGNIQYF
CDR3 DNA: TGTGCCAGCAGTGTCCGACTAGCGGGAGGGCCTGGGAACATTCAGTACTTC

V gene: TRBV24-1
J gene: TRBJ1-2
D gene: TRBD1
clone size: NA
CDR3 protein: CATSDGTGYGYTF
CDR3 DNA: TGTGCCACCAGTGATGGGACAGGATATGGCTACACCTTC

V gene: TRBV6-8
J gene: TRBJ1-1
D gene: TRBD1
clone size: NA
CDR3 protein: CARRGTGGGLNTEAFF
CDR3 DNA: TGTGCCAGGAGAGGGACAGGGGGAGGGCTGAACACTGAAGCTTTCTTT

V gene: TRBV9
J gene: TRBJ2-1
D gene: NA
clone size: NA
CDR3 protein: CASSVDERSNEQFF
CDR3 DNA: TGTGCCAGCAGCGTAGATGAGCGATCCAATGAGCAGTTCTTC

V gene: TRBV7-2
J gene: TRBJ1-2
D gene: NA
clone size: NA
CDR3 protein: CASSSSGRDGYTF
CDR3 DNA: TGTGCCAGCAGCTCATCTGGGCGCGATGGCTACACCTTC

V gene: TRBV21-1
J gene: TRBJ2-7
D gene: NA
clone size: NA
CDR3 protein: CASPLDDLYEQYF
CDR3 DNA: TGTGCCAGCCCCCTTGATGACTTATACGAGCAGTACTTC

V gene: TRBV10-1
J gene: TRBJ1-4
D gene: TRBD1
clone size: NA
CDR3 protein: CASSTGDIREKLFF
CDR3 DNA: TGCGCCAGCAGCACAGGGGATATTCGGGAAAAACTGTTTTTT

V gene: TRBV28
J gene: TRBJ2-7
D gene: NA
clone size: NA
CDR3 protein: CASRDSPYEQYF
CDR3 DNA: TGTGCCAGCAGAGACAGCCCCTACGAGCAGTACTTC

V gene: TRBV6-5
J gene: TRBJ2-3
D gene: TRBD1
clone size: NA
CDR3 protein: CASSLGAGGTDTQYF
CDR3 DNA: TGTGCCAGCAGTCTCGGGGCAGGGGGTACAGATACGCAGTATTTT

V gene: TRBV4-2
J gene: TRBJ2-2
D gene: TRBD2
clone size: NA
CDR3 protein: CASSQVQTSPGELFF
CDR3 DNA: TGTGCCAGCAGCCAAGTCCAGACTAGCCCCGGGGAGCTGTTTTTT

V gene: TRBV4-3
J gene: TRBJ1-6
D gene: TRBD1
clone size: NA
CDR3 protein: CASSRQGSAGGTYNSPLHF
CDR3 DNA: TGCGCCAGCAGCCGACAGGGGTCGGCAGGAGGGACCTATAATTCACCCCTCCACTTT

V gene: TRBV3-1/TRBV3-2
J gene: TRBJ1-5
D gene: NA
clone size: NA
CDR3 protein: CASSQGNIGDNQPQHF
CDR3 DNA: TGTGCCAGCAGCCAAGGAAATATCGGGGACAATCAGCCCCAGCATTTT

V gene: TRBV4-1
J gene: TRBJ1-6
D gene: TRBD1
clone size: NA
CDR3 protein: CASSQVGRTGSPLHF
CDR3 DNA: TGCGCCAGCAGCCAAGTCGGCCGGACAGGTTCACCCCTCCACTTT

V gene: TRBV27
J gene: TRBJ2-3
D gene: NA
clone size: NA
CDR3 protein: CASSLIFTDTQYF
CDR3 DNA: TGTGCCAGCAGCTTAATCTTCACAGATACGCAGTATTTT

V gene: TRBV11-2
J gene: TRBJ2-1
D gene: NA
clone size: NA
CDR3 protein: CASSLDPKTGKQFF
CDR3 DNA: TGTGCCAGCAGCTTAGACCCCAAGACGGGGAAGCAGTTCTTC

V gene: TRBV15
J gene: TRBJ2-4
D gene: NA
clone size: NA
CDR3 protein: CATSRVVNNGVKNIQYF
CDR3 DNA: TGTGCCACCAGCAGAGTAGTAAACAACGGGGTCAAAAACATTCAGTACTTC

V gene: TRBV15
J gene: TRBJ2-7
D gene: NA
clone size: NA
CDR3 protein: CATSPRGPYEQYF
CDR3 DNA: TGTGCCACCAGCCCCCGAGGCCCCTACGAGCAGTACTTC

V gene: TRBV7-2
J gene: TRBJ2-2
D gene: NA
clone size: NA
CDR3 protein: CASSLAGQGWPGELFF
CDR3 DNA: TGTGCCAGCAGCTTAGCCGGGCAGGGATGGCCCGGGGAGCTGTTTTTT

V gene: TRBV29-1
J gene: TRBJ1-1
D gene: TRBD1
clone size: NA
CDR3 protein: CSAGDRGWTEAFF
CDR3 DNA: TGCAGCGCCGGGGACAGGGGCTGGACTGAAGCTTTCTTT

V gene: TRBV6-2/TRBV6-3
J gene: TRBJ2-7
D gene: TRBD1
clone size: NA
CDR3 protein: CASSYFDRGYEQYF
CDR3 DNA: TGTGCCAGCAGTTACTTCGACAGGGGTTACGAGCAGTACTTC

V gene: TRBV10-1
J gene: TRBJ2-3
D gene: TRBD2
clone size: NA
CDR3 protein: CASGESGGKGDTQYF
CDR3 DNA: TGCGCCAGCGGTGAGTCGGGGGGTAAAGGTGATACGCAGTATTTT

V gene: TRBV6-5
J gene: TRBJ1-2
D gene: NA
clone size: NA
CDR3 protein: CASSTPTPPNYGYTF
CDR3 DNA: TGTGCCAGCAGTACGCCGACACCTCCTAACTATGGCTACACCTTC

V gene: TRBV5-8
J gene: TRBJ1-5
D gene: NA
clone size: once
CDR3 protein: CASSLETGSGNQPQHF
CDR3 DNA: TGTGCCAGCAGCTTAGAGACTGGGAGTGGCAATCAGCCCCAGCATTTT

V gene: TRBV19
J gene: TRBJ1-5
D gene: NA
clone size: NA
CDR3 protein: CASTPLWRPSNQPQHF
CDR3 DNA: TGTGCCAGTACCCCACTCTGGCGGCCTAGCAATCAGCCCCAGCATTTT

V gene: TRBV28
J gene: TRBJ2-7
D gene: TRBD1
clone size: NA
CDR3 protein: CASSLRVGQGAYEQYF
CDR3 DNA: TGTGCCAGCAGTCTTCGAGTGGGGCAGGGGGCTTACGAGCAGTACTTC

V gene: TRBV5-1
J gene: TRBJ1-3
D gene: TRBD1
clone size: NA
CDR3 protein: CASSEGQGARNTIYF
CDR3 DNA: TGCGCCAGCAGCGAAGGACAGGGGGCTAGAAACACCATATATTTT

V gene: TRBV6-6
J gene: TRBJ2-3
D gene: NA
clone size: NA
CDR3 protein: CASSLGADTQYF
CDR3 DNA: TGTGCCAGCAGCCTGGGGGCGGATACGCAGTATTTT

V gene: TRBV30
J gene: TRBJ2-7
D gene: NA
clone size: NA
CDR3 protein: CAWGRDTPSYEQYF
CDR3 DNA: TGTGCCTGGGGCCGGGACACCCCCTCCTACGAGCAGTACTTC

V gene: TRBV11-2
J gene: TRBJ2-4
D gene: TRBD1
clone size: NA
CDR3 protein: CASSHKGQLNIQYF
CDR3 DNA: TGTGCCAGCAGCCATAAGGGACAGCTGAACATTCAGTACTTC

V gene: TRBV7-9
J gene: TRBJ2-7
D gene: TRBD2
clone size: NA
CDR3 protein: CASRGLADYEQYF
CDR3 DNA: TGTGCCAGCAGGGGACTAGCGGATTACGAGCAGTACTTC

V gene: TRBV15
J gene: TRBJ2-6
D gene: TRBD1
clone size: NA
CDR3 protein: CATSIDRGTGANVLTF
CDR3 DNA: TGTGCCACCAGCATTGACAGGGGGACTGGGGCCAACGTCCTGACTTTC

V gene: TRBV9
J gene: TRBJ2-7
D gene: TRBD2
clone size: NA
CDR3 protein: CASSVDTSDYEQYF
CDR3 DNA: TGTGCCAGCAGCGTAGATACTAGCGACTACGAGCAGTACTTC

V gene: TRBV27
J gene: TRBJ2-7
D gene: NA
clone size: NA
CDR3 protein: CASSRQVGHYEQYF
CDR3 DNA: TGTGCCAGCAGCCGACAGGTAGGACACTACGAGCAGTACTTC